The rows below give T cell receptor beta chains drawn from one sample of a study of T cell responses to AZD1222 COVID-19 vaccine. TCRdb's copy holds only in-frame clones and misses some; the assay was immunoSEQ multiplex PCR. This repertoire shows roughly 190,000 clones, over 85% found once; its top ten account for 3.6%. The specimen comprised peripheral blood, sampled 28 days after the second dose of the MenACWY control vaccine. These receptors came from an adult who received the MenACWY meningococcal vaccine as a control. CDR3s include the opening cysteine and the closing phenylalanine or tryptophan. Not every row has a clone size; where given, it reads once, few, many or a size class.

CASSQLGTSKNSNEQFF TRBV14 . TRBJ2-1
CASSQDQASDTQYF TRBV3-1/TRBV3-2 . TRBJ2-3
CASSKGNSNYGYTF TRBV21-1 . TRBJ1-2
CSVGGAKGQPQHF TRBV29-1 . TRBJ1-5
CASSFSGGGEPQHF TRBV27 . TRBJ1-5
CASQRAASGFYEQYF TRBV11-2 . TRBJ2-7
CASSFGGTGELFF TRBV5-1 . TRBJ2-2
CATSDSLAGDWRSEETQYF TRBV24-1 . TRBJ2-5
CASSICQETQYF TRBV10-1 . TRBJ2-5
CASSVGQGFRYGYTF TRBV9 . TRBJ1-2
CASSVFGQLSGANVLTF TRBV2 . TRBJ2-6
CASSINEKLFF TRBV19 . TRBJ1-4
CASSEEGISGNTIYF TRBV6-1 . TRBJ1-3
CVRSPSGTLFLYGYTF TRBV7-5 . TRBJ1-2
CASSLKGDGELFF TRBV12-3/TRBV12-4 . TRBJ2-2
CASSIYPLVSIGYTF TRBV19 few TRBJ1-2
CASKGGLNQPQHF TRBV6-5 . TRBJ1-5
CASSLEANYGYTF TRBV7-9 . TRBJ1-2